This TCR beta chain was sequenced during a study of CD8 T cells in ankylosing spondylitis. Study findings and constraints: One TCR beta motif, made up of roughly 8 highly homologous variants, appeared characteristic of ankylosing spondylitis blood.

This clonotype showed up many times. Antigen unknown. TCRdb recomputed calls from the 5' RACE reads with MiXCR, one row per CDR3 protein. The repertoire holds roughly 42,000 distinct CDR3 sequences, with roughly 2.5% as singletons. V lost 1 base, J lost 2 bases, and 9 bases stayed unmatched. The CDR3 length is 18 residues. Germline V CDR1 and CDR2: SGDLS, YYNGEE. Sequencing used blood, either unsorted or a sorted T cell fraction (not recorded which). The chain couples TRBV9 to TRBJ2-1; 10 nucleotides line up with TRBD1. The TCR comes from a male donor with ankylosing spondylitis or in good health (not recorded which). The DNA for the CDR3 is TGTGCCAGCAGCGTAAAACTTGGACAGGGGGACCCCTACAATGAGCAGTTCTTC. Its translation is CASSVKLGQGDPYNEQFF. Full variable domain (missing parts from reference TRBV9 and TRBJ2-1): DSGVTQTPKHLITATGQRVTLRCSPRSGDLSVYWYQQSLDQGLQFLIQYYNGEERAKGNILERFSAQQFPDLHSELNLSSLELGDSALYFCASSVKLGQGDPYNEQFFGPGTRLTVL.